These 32 T cell receptor beta chains share one sample of origin, sequenced in a study of T-cell memory formation after mild COVID-19. In TCRdb, the 5' RACE reads were re-called with MiXCR into one record per CDR3 protein. The repertoire holds 89,000 or so distinct CDR3 sequences, with around 13% as singletons. The sample taken for sequencing was PBMCs or a T cell subset sorted from them (not recorded which). Receptors were obtained from a man younger than 30 who had mild COVID-19 (a few samples of this study predate the infection). Cell type and time point are not known.

This clonotype was observed at least ten times. The V gene is TRBV7-8, the J gene TRBJ2-7; D is possibly TRBD1 (6 bases). This CDR3 is 16 amino acids long. The V gene lost 2 bases and the J gene lost 2 bases, with 16 bases spanning the gap. CDR1 and CDR2 from the germline V gene are SGHVS and FQNEAQ. The CDR3 region is CASSLILGARTYEQYF. The CDR3 DNA sequence: TGTGCCAGCAGCTTAATCCTGGGGGCGAGGACCTACGAGCAGTACTTC.

This clonotype was detected a few times. This rearrangement joins TRBV27 to TRBJ1-1; no definite D call. The CDR3 covers 14 residues. Germline CDR1 MNHEY, CDR2 SMNVEV (reference sequence). V lost 3 bases, J lost 3 bases, and 11 bases lay in between. CDR3: CASSFVQRYTEAFF. The DNA of the CDR3 is TGTGCCAGCAGTTTCGTACAGCGCTACACTGAAGCTTTCTTT.

The gene calls are TRBV28 and TRBJ2-7, with D perhaps given as TRBD1 or TRBD2 (5 bases each). This CDR3 contains 12 residues. Germline V gene data show CDR1 as MDHEN and CDR2 as SYDVKM. V gave up 8 bases and J gave up 3 bases, with 11 bases separating them. The CDR3: CASGGRNYEQYF. In DNA form, the CDR3 reads TGTGCCAGCGGGGGACGGAACTACGAGCAGTACTTC.

The chain combines TRBV2 with TRBJ2-7; 12 bases map to TRBD1. Germline CDR1 reads SNHLY; CDR2 reads FYNNEI. V trimming: 2 bases; J trimming: 5 bases; junction bases outside the gene matches: 10. This CDR3 has 17 amino acids. The CDR3 nucleotides are TGTGCCAGCAGTGAACCTCCTCCGGGACAGGGGGCAGACGAGCAGTACTTC. This translates into CASSEPPPGQGADEQYF.

This clonotype turned up a few times. The gene calls are TRBV5-1 and TRBJ1-1; D is ambiguous. V lost 1 base and J 0 bases, leaving 13 bases between the germline ends. The V gene's germline CDR1 is SGHRS and CDR2 YFSETQ. This CDR3 is 16 amino acids long. The CDR3 sequence: CASSLRAGGVNTEAFF. For the CDR3, the DNA is TGCGCCAGCAGCTTGAGGGCAGGAGGAGTGAACACTGAAGCTTTCTTT.

This clonotype has at least ten counts. The genes are TRBV4-3 and TRBJ2-5; D ambiguous. V was cut by 0 bases and J by 1 base, with 9 bases left in between. The CDR3 extends over 15 amino acids. Germline CDR1 and CDR2: LGHNA and YSLEER. CDR3 nucleotides: TGCGCCAGCAGCCAAGATGTGGGCCTCCAAGAGACCCAGTACTTC. This gives the protein CASSQDVGLQETQYF.

The rearrangement joins TRBV7-2 to TRBJ2-7, with 8 positions matching TRBD2. Looked up from germline, CDR1 is SGHTA and CDR2 is FQGNSA. The CDR3 consists of 15 residues. Unmatched junction bases numbered 3, after V lost 2 bases and J lost 0 bases. The CDR3 here is CASSLQRGNSYEQYF. The DNA of the CDR3 is TGTGCCAGCAGCTTACAGCGGGGGAACTCCTACGAGCAGTACTTC. Drawing the rest from reference TRBV7-2 and TRBJ2-7, the complete variable domain is GAGVSQSPSNKVTEKGKDVELRCDPISGHTALYWYRQSLGQGLEFLIYFQGNSAPDKSGLPSDRFSAERTGGSVSTLTIQRTQQEDSAVYLCASSLQRGNSYEQYFGPGTRLTVT.

The sample holds a few counts of this clonotype. The genes are TRBV7-9 and TRBJ1-5; possibly TRBD1 for D (6 bases). Per the germline V gene, CDR1 is SEHNR and CDR2 is FQNEAQ (reference sequence). V lost 3 bases, J lost 6 bases, and 12 bases lay in between. This CDR3 comprises 14 residues. CDR3 amino acids: CASSFPDSRQPQHF. For the CDR3, the DNA is TGTGCCAGCAGCTTCCCGGACAGCCGTCAGCCCCAGCATTTT.

A few counts support this clonotype. V gene TRBV25-1 combines with J gene TRBJ2-1, with 8 bases matching TRBD1. CDR3 length: 15 residues. Trimming took 2 bases from V and 6 from J; bases not matched to a gene: 6. CDR1 is MGHDK and CDR2 is SYGVNS in the germline V gene. The CDR3 protein is CASSELTGVGNEQFF. The CDR3 coding sequence is TGTGCCAGCAGTGAACTGACAGGGGTCGGCAATGAGCAGTTCTTC.

This clonotype has more than one count but fewer than ten. The J gene is TRBJ1-1, the V gene TRBV4-3; maybe TRBD1 (5 bases). Germline lookup yields CDR1 LGHNA and CDR2 YSLEER. The V and J ends lost 0 bases and 7 bases respectively, with 18 bases between them. This CDR3 has 16 amino acids. DNA of the CDR3: TGCGCCAGCAGCCAAGATGGCCCCGGGGGAGTCGGTGAAGCTTTCTTT. This translates into CASSQDGPGGVGEAFF.

The chain carries TRBV9 and TRBJ1-2; D perhaps matches TRBD1 (6 bases). The ends were cut back, 2 bases at V and 4 bases at J, with 15 bases in the middle. Germline V gene lookup returns CDR1 SGDLS and CDR2 YYNGEE. CDR3 length: 15 amino acids. Written as DNA, the CDR3 is TGTGCCAGCAGCGTCCCAACCGGAGGGGGCTATGGCTACACCTTC. It yields the protein CASSVPTGGGYGYTF.

The genes are TRBV20-1 and TRBJ2-1, with 11 nucleotides matching TRBD2. CDR3 length: 14 amino acids. Germline V gene data show CDR1 as DFQATT and CDR2 as SNEGSKA (reference sequence). The trim removed 2 bases at V and 10 bases at J, leaving 7 bases unmatched. For the CDR3, the DNA is TGCAGTGCTAGACCCCTAGCGGGGGGTGCAGAGCAGTTCTTC. Translating it yields CSARPLAGGAEQFF.

This clonotype was recorded a few times. The CDR3 nucleotides read TGTGCCAGCAGCGTACTAGCGGCCTCCACAGATACGCAGTATTTT. As protein: CASSVLAASTDTQYF. The V gene is TRBV9, the J gene TRBJ2-3, with TRBD2 matching 7 bases. V was pared by 1 base and J by 2 bases, with 4 bases of the junction left unmatched. Germline V CDR1 and CDR2: SGDLS, YYNGEE. The CDR3 sequence is 15 residues long.

The table lists this clonotype with a few counts. CDR3 loop: CASSQVGQGGPDTQYF. CDR3 nucleotides: TGCGCCAGCAGCCAAGTGGGACAGGGCGGTCCAGATACGCAGTATTTT. The chain uses TRBV4-1 and TRBJ2-3; 9 bases fit TRBD1. The CDR3 is 16 amino acids. Germline CDR1 is MGHRA and CDR2 is YSYEKL. Germline trimming cut 1 base from V and 4 bases from J; bases unmatched to any gene: 6.

This clonotype was detected a few times. The CDR3 DNA reads TGTGCCAGCAGTTACGGCAGGCTGGCGAACACTGAAGCTTTCTTT. Its protein is CASSYGRLANTEAFF. V is TRBV12-3 or TRBV12-4 and J is TRBJ1-1, with no clear D. The CDR3 runs 15 residues. The V gene lost 4 bases and the J gene lost 1 base, with 13 bases spanning the gap.

This clonotype has a handful of counts. The chain employs TRBV3-1 and TRBJ2-7; the match to TRBD2 covers 7 bases. There are 14 residues in the CDR3. V was clipped by 6 bases and J by 7 bases; unmatched bases: 12. The germline V gene has CDR1 LGHDT and CDR2 YNNKEL (reference sequence). The CDR3 spells CASSPYPGEGEQYV. In DNA form, the CDR3 reads TGTGCCAGCAGTCCATACCCGGGGGAGGGGGAGCAGTACGTC.

This sequence joins TRBV4-3 and TRBJ2-2; unclear D gene. The CDR3 spans 16 residues. Germline V lookup: CDR1 LGHNA, CDR2 YSLEER. V shed 1 base and J shed 3 bases, with 12 bases lying between them. For the CDR3, the DNA is TGCGCCAGCAGCCAAGGCCTCTGGGTGGACACCGGGGAGCTGTTTTTT. This translates into CASSQGLWVDTGELFF.

This chain links TRBV7-9 with TRBJ2-1; 9 bases line up with TRBD1. The CDR3 length is 15 residues. Germline CDR1 is SEHNR and CDR2 is FQNEAQ (reference sequence). The junction had 7 bases not matched to a gene; V was cut back by 5 bases and J by 5 bases. Here the CDR3 reads CASSVTRDRDNEQFF. CDR3 DNA: TGTGCCAGCAGCGTAACCCGGGACAGGGACAATGAGCAGTTCTTC.

This chain links TRBV4-3 with TRBJ2-3, with 10 bases fitting TRBD2. J lost 1 base, V lost 0 bases, and 13 bases had no gene match. Germline V gene lookup returns CDR1 LGHNA and CDR2 YSLEER. The CDR3 loop spans 20 amino acids. CDR3 sequence (DNA): TGCGCCAGCAGCCAAGATTATTTCCCCGACGGACTAGCGGGCACAGATACGCAGTATTTT. This gives the protein CASSQDYFPDGLAGTDTQYF.

The chain couples TRBV9 to TRBJ2-3; tentatively, D is TRBD1 (5 bases). Germline values: CDR1 SGDLS, CDR2 YYNGEE. The CDR3 totals 14 residues. The germline V and J ends were trimmed by 0 bases and 5 bases, with 10 bases remaining between them. CDR3 in DNA: TGTGCCAGCAGCGTAGGACCAGGGTTAGATACGCAGTATTTT. Its protein product is CASSVGPGLDTQYF.

In its sample, this clonotype was seen a few times. The gene calls are TRBV11-2 and TRBJ2-5; D uncertain. CDR3 size: 12 residues. The V gene's germline CDR1 is SGHAT and CDR2 FQNNGV. Trimming stripped 3 bases from V and 5 bases from J, with 7 bases between. In DNA, the CDR3 is TGTGCCAGCAGCTTGGGATCGGAGACCCAGTACTTC. Its translation is CASSLGSETQYF.

The J gene is TRBJ1-2, the V gene TRBV18; D remains ambiguous. Germline V lookup: CDR1 KGHSH, CDR2 LQKENI. The CDR3 contains 15 residues. Between the trimmed V and J ends, which lost 3 bases and 3 bases, there was a span of 14 bases. In DNA form, the CDR3 reads TGTGCCAGCTCACCGTCGTTCGGGGAAGACTATGGCTACACCTTC. This gives the protein CASSPSFGEDYGYTF.

This clonotype was observed a few times. V usage is TRBV18 and J usage is TRBJ2-1; either TRBD1 or TRBD2 may supply D (5 bases each). Germline V CDR1 and CDR2: KGHSH, LQKENI. Trimming took 1 base from V and 8 from J, leaving 12 bases between them. The CDR3 runs to 14 residues. Written as DNA, the CDR3 is TGTGCCAGCTCACCACTGGGGGTGGGCGATGAGCAGTTCTTC. Protein: CASSPLGVGDEQFF. Looking up the rest from reference TRBV18 and TRBJ2-1 gives the full variable domain: NAGVMQNPRHLVRRRGQEARLRCSPMKGHSHVYWYRQLPEEGLKFMVYLQKENIIDESGMPKERFSAEFPKEGPSILRIQQVVRGDSAAYFCASSPLGVGDEQFFGPGTRLTVL.

This clonotype was detected a few times. V and J are TRBV6-5 and TRBJ1-2, with D perhaps matching TRBD1 (6 bases). The germline V gene encodes CDR1 MNHEY and CDR2 SVGAGI. Trimming stripped 2 bases from V and 11 bases from J, with 12 bases between. The CDR3 contains 12 residues. In nucleotides, the CDR3 is TGTGCCAGCAGTTACGGGACATTCGGGTACACCTTC. This codes for CASSYGTFGYTF.

This chain uses TRBV20-1 with TRBJ2-1; 8 bases match TRBD2. Germline assignment: CDR1 DFQATT and CDR2 SNEGSKA (reference sequence). Trimming cost V 5 bases and J 8 bases; bases outside gene matches: 11. CDR3 length equals 14 residues. The CDR3 reads CSARPRTSWYEQFF. CDR3 nucleotide sequence: TGCAGTGCTCGCCCCAGGACTAGCTGGTATGAGCAGTTCTTC.

This clonotype has more than one count but fewer than ten. In DNA form, the CDR3 reads TGCGCCAGCAGCTTGTCAGGGACTGCCAAAAACATTCAGTACTTC. It specifies CASSLSGTAKNIQYF. The rearrangement uses TRBV5-1 and TRBJ2-4; a possible D gene is TRBD2 (6 bases). CDR3 size: 15 residues. V lost 1 base, J lost 1 base, and 9 bases lay in between. Germline V gene data show CDR1 as SGHRS and CDR2 as YFSETQ.

The rearrangement joins TRBV7-9 to TRBJ2-5; 10 bases match TRBD1. V shed 4 bases and J 5 bases; nucleotides not matched to a gene: 7. The CDR3 runs to 15 residues. Per germline, CDR1 SEHNR and CDR2 FQNEAQ (reference sequence). Written as DNA, the CDR3 is TGTGCCAGCAGCTCGGGACAGGGGAGGCAGGAGACCCAGTACTTC. Amino acid sequence: CASSSGQGRQETQYF.

This clonotype has more than one count but fewer than ten. The chain links TRBV10-3 to TRBJ2-7, with a tentative D call TRBD1 (6 bases). Germline V gene lookup returns CDR1 ENHRY and CDR2 SYGVKD. The CDR3 has 14 residues. Trimming left V 3 bases short and J 1 base short, with 10 bases between. CDR3 sequence: CAISDPGTSYEQYV. The CDR3 DNA sequence: TGTGCCATCAGTGATCCAGGGACATCCTACGAGCAGTACGTC.

V gene TRBV7-2 combines with J gene TRBJ2-1, with TRBD1 matching 7 bases. V was pared by 3 bases and J by 9 bases, with 8 bases of the junction left unmatched. The CDR3 is 14 amino acids. In germline, CDR1 is SGHTA, CDR2 FQGNSA. This CDR3 is CASSLRGRRIEQFF. In DNA, the CDR3 is TGTGCCAGCAGCTTGAGGGGGCGCAGGATTGAGCAGTTCTTC.

CDR3 region: CASSQGGSEKLFF. DNA of the CDR3: TGTGCCAGCAGTCAGGGAGGGAGTGAAAAACTGTTTTTT. The V gene is TRBV25-1, the J gene TRBJ1-4; tentative D call: TRBD1 (5 bases). Germline loops: CDR1 MGHDK, CDR2 SYGVNS. The germline V and J ends were trimmed by 5 bases and 7 bases, with 11 bases remaining between them. The CDR3 contains 13 residues.

The genes are TRBV20-1 and TRBJ1-2, with D hard to call. The CDR3 is 13 residues long. The V end lost 0 bases, the J end lost 8 bases, and 13 bases lay between the germline ends. CDR1 DFQATT and CDR2 SNEGSKA come from the germline V gene (reference sequence). The CDR3 sequence is CSARDHRINGYTF. CDR3 in DNA: TGCAGTGCTAGAGATCACCGGATAAACGGCTACACCTTC.

The rearrangement uses TRBV10-3 and TRBJ1-6; 8 bases align to TRBD1. The CDR3 extends over 16 amino acids. V was pared by 6 bases and J by 7 bases, with 11 bases of the junction left unmatched. Looked up from germline, CDR1 is ENHRY and CDR2 is SYGVKD. The CDR3 sequence: CAIRDIIQGGNSPLHF. In DNA, the CDR3 is TGTGCCATCAGGGATATCATACAGGGGGGAAATTCACCCCTCCACTTT.